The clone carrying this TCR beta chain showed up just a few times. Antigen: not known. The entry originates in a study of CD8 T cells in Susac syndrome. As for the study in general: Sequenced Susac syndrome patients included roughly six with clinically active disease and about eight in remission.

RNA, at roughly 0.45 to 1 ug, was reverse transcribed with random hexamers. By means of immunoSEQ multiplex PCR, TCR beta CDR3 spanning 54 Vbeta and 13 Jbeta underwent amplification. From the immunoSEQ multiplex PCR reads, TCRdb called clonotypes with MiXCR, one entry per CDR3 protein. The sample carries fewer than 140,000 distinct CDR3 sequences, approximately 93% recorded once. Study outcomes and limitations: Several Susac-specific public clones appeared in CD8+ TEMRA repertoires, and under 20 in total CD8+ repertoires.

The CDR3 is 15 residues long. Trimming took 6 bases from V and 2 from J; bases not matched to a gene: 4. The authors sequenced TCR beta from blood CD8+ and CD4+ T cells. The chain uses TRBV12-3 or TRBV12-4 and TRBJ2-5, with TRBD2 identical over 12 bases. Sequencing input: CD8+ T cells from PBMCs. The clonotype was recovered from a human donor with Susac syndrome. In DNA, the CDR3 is TGTGCCAGCAGGACTAGCGGGGGACGACAAGAGACCCAGTACTTC. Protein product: CASRTSGGRQETQYF.